Each of the 9 T cell receptor beta chains below was sequenced from the same sample in a study of graft-versus-host responses after intestinal transplantation. Sequencing used immunoSEQ multiplex PCR; TCRdb keeps in-frame clones, though not all of them. The profile shows about 30,000 clones, around 94% of them singletons. The sequences come from PBMCs, collected about 62 days after intestinal transplant. These receptors came from a human patient who received an intestinal transplant, so some T cells may come from the graft donor.

This clone has just a few counts. The chain couples TRBV5-1 to TRBJ1-2; D unresolved. Trimming removed 0 bases at V and 6 bases at J, with 12 bases between. The V gene's germline CDR1 is SGHRS and CDR2 YFSETQ. The CDR3 has 14 amino acids. The CDR3 sequence: CASSLGGGSHGYTF. The CDR3 DNA sequence: TGCGCCAGCAGCTTGGGTGGCGGTTCTCATGGCTACACCTTC.

V usage is TRBV19 and J usage is TRBJ1-1, with a possible D match to TRBD1 (6 bases). Per germline, CDR1 LNHDA and CDR2 SQIVND (reference sequence). CDR3 length: 15 amino acids. V was shortened by 2 bases and J by 4 bases, with 14 bases between the two germline ends. For the CDR3, the DNA is TGTGCCAGTAGTATAATCGATCCAGGGGTCACTGAAGCTTTCTTT. This translates into CASSIIDPGVTEAFF.

J is TRBJ2-7 and V is TRBV9; the D gene is possibly TRBD2 (5 bases). The CDR3 extends over 15 amino acids. V lost 4 bases and J 3 bases, leaving 17 bases between the germline ends. Per the germline V gene, CDR1 is SGDLS and CDR2 is YYNGEE. The CDR3 reads CASSPAEGAFYEQYF. DNA of the CDR3: TGTGCCAGCAGCCCCGCCGAGGGCGCGTTCTACGAGCAGTACTTC.

The V gene is TRBV9, the J gene TRBJ1-1; D uncertain. Trimming shortened V by 4 bases and J by 0 bases, and 22 bases separated the two germline ends. This CDR3 contains 18 residues. CDR1 is SGDLS and CDR2 is YYNGEE in the germline V gene. In DNA form, the CDR3 reads TGTGCCAGCAGCAAAACGCCGGTGGGCGGACTTATGAACACTGAAGCTTTCTTT. Its translation is CASSKTPVGGLMNTEAFF.

This rearrangement joins TRBV19 to TRBJ2-7; 14 bases line up with TRBD2. CDR1 and CDR2 from the germline V gene are LNHDA and SQIVND (reference sequence). V lost 0 bases to trimming and J lost 4 bases; unmatched junction nucleotides: 8. CDR3 size: 18 residues. The DNA for the CDR3 is TGTGCCAGTAGTATAGATCTTCTGTGGACTAGCGGGAGGTACGAGCAGTACTTC. It is translated as CASSIDLLWTSGRYEQYF.

The chain employs TRBV9 and TRBJ1-3; 7 positions match TRBD1. After removal of 1 base from V and 4 bases from J, the junction contained 14 bases not matched to a gene. The CDR3 covers 18 residues. The germline CDR1 and CDR2 sequences are SGDLS and YYNGEE. The CDR3 bases are TGTGCCAGCAGCGTACGGCACACCGAGACAGGGAACGGAAACACCATATATTTT. It encodes CASSVRHTETGNGNTIYF.

The chain is built from TRBV7-9 and TRBJ2-3; D is unclear. The CDR3 is 12 residues long. The germline CDR1 and CDR2 sequences are SEHNR and FQNEAQ (reference sequence). Trimming removed 5 bases at V and 1 base at J, with 4 bases between. DNA for the CDR3: TGTGCCAGCAGCGCCGGCACAGATACGCAGTATTTT. Its protein is CASSAGTDTQYF.

The chain recombines TRBV7-9 with TRBJ2-5; TRBD2 matches 12 bases. CDR1 is SEHNR, CDR2 FQNEAQ, per germline (reference sequence). The CDR3 consists of 15 residues. Trimming removed 5 bases from V and 3 bases from J; junction bases left unmatched: 4. The CDR3 coding sequence is TGTGCCAGCAGCAACGGACTAGCGGGAAAAGAGACCCAGTACTTC. Its protein is CASSNGLAGKETQYF.

This rearrangement joins TRBV19 to TRBJ2-7, with D possibly matching TRBD1 (5 bases). Trimming stripped 4 bases from V and 0 bases from J, with 13 bases between. The CDR3 is 15 amino acids. Per the germline V gene, CDR1 is LNHDA and CDR2 is SQIVND (reference sequence). The chain's CDR3 is CASSTALDSSYEQYF. The CDR3 bases are TGTGCCAGTAGTACCGCCCTAGACAGCTCCTACGAGCAGTACTTC.